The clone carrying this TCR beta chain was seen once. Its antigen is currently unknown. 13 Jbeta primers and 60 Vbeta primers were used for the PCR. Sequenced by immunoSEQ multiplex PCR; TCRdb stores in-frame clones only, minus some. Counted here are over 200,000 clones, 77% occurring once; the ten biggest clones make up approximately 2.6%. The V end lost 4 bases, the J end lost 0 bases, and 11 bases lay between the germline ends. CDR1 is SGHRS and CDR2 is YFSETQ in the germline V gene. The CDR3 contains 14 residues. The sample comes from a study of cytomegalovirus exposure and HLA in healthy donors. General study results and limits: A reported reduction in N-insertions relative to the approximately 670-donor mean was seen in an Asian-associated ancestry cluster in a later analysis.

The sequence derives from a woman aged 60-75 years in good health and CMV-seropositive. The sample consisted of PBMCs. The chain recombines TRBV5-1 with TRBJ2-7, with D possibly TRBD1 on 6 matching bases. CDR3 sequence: CASSLGQSSYEQYF. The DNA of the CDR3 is TGCGCCAGCAGCCTTGGACAGAGCTCCTACGAGCAGTACTTC.